This T cell receptor beta chain was sequenced during a study of blood T cell repertoires in COVID-19. Looking at the study overall: Acute-phase and convalescent COVID-19 samples originated in the United States, Italy and Spain. The analysed material was cDNA or gDNA that came from T cells, B-cell-depleted T cells, or PBMCs.

This clone came up once. The CDR3 is made up of 13 amino acids. Per the germline V gene, CDR1 is SGHNT and CDR2 is YYREEE (reference sequence). Trimming left V 3 bases short and J 0 bases short, with 5 bases between. Source study methods: Quantification of nucleated cells was approximated via reference gene primer amplification. The protocol was immunoSEQ multiplex PCR, while the TCRdb copy is restricted to in-frame clones and leaves out a portion. V and J calls and clone size follow that table, whereas D and trimming were derived from the DNA. The sample lists around 200,000 clones; less than 90% were seen once.

The rearrangement links TRBV5-4 to TRBJ2-3; D not resolved. The TCR comes from a man in his forties with active or convalescent COVID-19. Sequencing used peripheral blood. The CDR3: CASSSTSTDTQYF. The CDR3 nucleotides are TGTGCCAGCAGCTCCACTAGCACAGATACGCAGTATTTT.